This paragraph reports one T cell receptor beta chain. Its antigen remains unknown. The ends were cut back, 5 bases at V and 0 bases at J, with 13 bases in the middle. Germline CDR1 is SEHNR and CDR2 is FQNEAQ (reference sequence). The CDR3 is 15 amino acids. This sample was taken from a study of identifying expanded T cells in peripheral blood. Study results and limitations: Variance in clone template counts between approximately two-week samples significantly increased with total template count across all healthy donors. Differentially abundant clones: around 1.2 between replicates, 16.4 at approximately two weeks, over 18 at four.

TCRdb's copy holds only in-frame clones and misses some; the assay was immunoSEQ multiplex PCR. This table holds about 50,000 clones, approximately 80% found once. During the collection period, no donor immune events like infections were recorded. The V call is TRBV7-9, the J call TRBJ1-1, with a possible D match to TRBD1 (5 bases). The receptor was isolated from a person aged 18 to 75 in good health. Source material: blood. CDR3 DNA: TGTGCCAGCAGCCCCTCGGGGGGTTTGAACACTGAAGCTTTCTTT. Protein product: CASSPSGGLNTEAFF.